The T cell receptor (beta chain) described here comes from a study of CD8 T cells in Susac syndrome. An amount of RNA that ranged from roughly 0.45 to 1 ug was reverse transcribed with random hexamers. TCR beta CDR3 was amplified by immunoSEQ covering 54 Vbeta and 13 Jbeta. TCRdb re-called the immunoSEQ multiplex PCR reads with MiXCR, one entry per CDR3 protein. The table records 140,000 to 150,000 distinct CDR3 sequences, approximately 95% of them present only once. The study used treatment-naive patients who had stable or active relapsing-remitting disease as multiple sclerosis controls. Looked up from germline, CDR1 is DFQATT and CDR2 is SNEGSKA (reference sequence). The CDR3 has 12 amino acids.

The chain is built from TRBV20-1 and TRBJ2-7; D is perhaps TRBD2 (6 bases). This sequence was found in a human donor with multiple sclerosis. Sequenced sample: CD4+ T cells from PBMCs. CDR3 DNA sequence: TGCGGCGGGACGACGGATTCCTACGAGCAGTACTTC. Encoded protein: CGGTTDSYEQYF.